The 29 T cell receptor beta chains given below trace back to one sample, sequenced in a study of cytomegalovirus exposure and HLA in healthy donors. The PCR employed 60 Vbeta primers together with 13 Jbeta primers. The protocol was immunoSEQ multiplex PCR, while the TCRdb copy is restricted to in-frame clones and leaves out a portion. The table records around 200,000 clones, approximately 70% of them present only once. Sample: PBMCs. Source of these receptors: a woman aged 30 to 39 in good health and CMV-seropositive.

This clone was observed a handful of times. The V gene is TRBV6-5, the J gene TRBJ2-7; 7 bases fit TRBD1. With V trimmed by 2 bases and J by 0 bases, 4 bases remained unmatched. Germline-derived CDR1 and CDR2 are MNHEY and SVGAGI. The CDR3 is 15 residues long. The CDR3, as DNA: TGTGCCAGCAGTTACGACAGGGCTTCCTCCTACGAGCAGTACTTC. Protein product: CASSYDRASSYEQYF.

In this sample, this clone turned up a few times. This rearrangement joins TRBV19 to TRBJ2-2; 12 bases match TRBD1. After removal of 5 bases from V and 0 bases from J, the junction contained 10 bases not matched to a gene. CDR3 length: 19 residues. Germline CDR1 LNHDA, CDR2 SQIVND (reference sequence). This chain's CDR3 is CASSPLPGQGAPNTGELFF. The CDR3 region has the DNA TGTGCCAGTAGTCCCCTTCCGGGACAGGGGGCTCCGAACACCGGGGAGCTGTTTTTT.

The chain employs TRBV6-1 and TRBJ2-7, with 7 bases aligning to TRBD1. The germline V gene encodes CDR1 MNHNS and CDR2 SASEGT. This CDR3 region has 14 residues. V dropped 3 bases and J dropped 2; count of bases not matched to a gene: 4. In nucleotides, the CDR3 is TGTGCCAGCAGTGACGGGACAGAGCCCTACGAGCAGTACTTC. The encoded protein is CASSDGTEPYEQYF.

This chain connects TRBV6-1 to TRBJ1-2, with TRBD1 matching over 8 bases. Trimming took 5 bases from V and 3 from J; bases not matched to a gene: 5. The CDR3 length is 14 residues. Germline lookup yields CDR1 MNHNS and CDR2 SASEGT. CDR3 coding DNA: TGTGCCAGCAGTACAGCGACAGGGGACTATGGCTACACCTTC. It translates to CASSTATGDYGYTF.

The chain recombines TRBV5-1 with TRBJ2-2, with TRBD2 identical over 8 bases. Germline CDR1 reads SGHRS; CDR2 reads YFSETQ. V was pared by 5 bases and J by 0 bases, with 6 bases of the junction left unmatched. This CDR3 contains 16 residues. The CDR3 region is CASSPTSGANTGELFF. Here the CDR3 DNA reads TGCGCCAGCAGTCCTACTAGCGGAGCGAACACCGGGGAGCTGTTTTTT.

The chain carries TRBV7-8 and TRBJ2-7; the D gene is possibly TRBD1 (6 bases). Trimming shortened V by 5 bases and J by 3 bases, and 23 bases separated the two germline ends. CDR1 is SGHVS, CDR2 FQNEAQ, per germline. This CDR3 comprises 17 residues. The CDR3 region is CASSPWKVAQGDYEQYF. The DNA for the CDR3 is TGTGCCAGCAGCCCTTGGAAGGTTGCACAGGGAGACTACGAGCAGTACTTC.

The chain uses TRBV5-1 and TRBJ2-7; possibly TRBD2 for D (5 bases). The ends were cut back, 2 bases at V and 0 bases at J, with 6 bases in the middle. Germline V gene lookup returns CDR1 SGHRS and CDR2 YFSETQ. This CDR3 is 13 amino acids long. The CDR3 sequence is CASSFEGSYEQYF. CDR3 coding DNA: TGCGCCAGCAGCTTCGAGGGCTCCTACGAGCAGTACTTC.

CDR3 sequence (DNA): TGTGCCAGCAGTGCCCCGACTAGCGGGAGCTACGAGCAGTACTTC. Translating it yields CASSAPTSGSYEQYF. This sequence joins TRBV6-5 and TRBJ2-7; 12 bases map to TRBD2. Trimming removed 5 bases from V and 3 bases from J; junction bases left unmatched: 5. Germline CDR1 is MNHEY and CDR2 is SVGAGI. CDR3 length equals 15 residues.

This clone was observed a single time. This sequence joins TRBV11-2 and TRBJ2-7; possibly TRBD2 for D (6 bases). The CDR3 totals 16 residues. V was pared by 1 base and J by 3 bases, with 16 bases between. Germline V CDR1 and CDR2: SGHAT, FQNNGV. The CDR3 is CASSLVEGFVSYEQYF. DNA for the CDR3: TGTGCCAGCAGCTTAGTGGAGGGGTTTGTGAGCTACGAGCAGTACTTC.

The J gene is TRBJ2-1, the V gene TRBV19, with D possibly TRBD2 on 5 matching bases. Germline V gives CDR1 LNHDA, CDR2 SQIVND (reference sequence). The CDR3 has 13 residues. V was trimmed by 6 bases and J by 5 bases, leaving 11 bases between them. CDR3 region: CASRELVNNEQFF. The CDR3 region has the DNA TGTGCCAGTAGAGAACTAGTTAACAATGAGCAGTTCTTC.

The gene calls are TRBV11-3 and TRBJ2-1, with unresolved D. The CDR3 has 14 amino acids. Between the trimmed V and J ends, which lost 5 bases and 4 bases, there was a span of 12 bases. The germline CDR1 and CDR2 sequences are SGHNT and YENEEA. CDR3 nucleotide sequence: TGTGCCAGCAGCATCTCGACGGGTTACAATGAGCAGTTCTTC. Protein sequence: CASSISTGYNEQFF. The full variable domain, completed using reference TRBV11-3 and TRBJ2-1, is EAGVVQSPRYKIIEKKQPVAFWCNPISGHNTLYWYLQNLGQGPELLIRYENEEAVDDSQLPKDRFSAERLKGVDSTLKIQPAELGDSAVYLCASSISTGYNEQFFGPGTRLTVL.

The V and J genes are TRBV5-6 and TRBJ2-2; 8 positions match TRBD1. CDR1 and CDR2 from the germline V gene are SGHDT and YYEEEE. The CDR3 sequence is 16 residues long. V dropped 5 bases and J dropped 4; count of bases not matched to a gene: 10. Here the CDR3 reads CASRVGQGGRTGELFF. The CDR3 region has the DNA TGTGCCAGCAGGGTCGGACAGGGTGGACGCACCGGGGAGCTGTTTTTT.

This chain uses TRBV7-8 with TRBJ2-1; a weak D match, TRBD2 (5 bases). The V end lost 0 bases, the J end lost 9 bases, and 15 bases lay between the germline ends. Germline CDR1 reads SGHVS; CDR2 reads FQNEAQ. This CDR3 comprises 15 residues. CDR3 nucleotides: TGTGCCAGCAGCTTAGCGCGGGCCTTAATTCTTGAGCAGTTCTTC. It encodes CASSLARALILEQFF.

The CDR3 loop reads CASSLGRLNTEAFF. The DNA for the CDR3 is TGTGCCAGCAGCTTAGGCAGGCTGAACACTGAAGCTTTCTTT. This chain uses TRBV13 with TRBJ1-1; no reliable D call. This CDR3 comprises 14 residues. The germline gives CDR1 PRHDT, CDR2 FYEKMQ (reference sequence). V was trimmed by 0 bases and J by 0 bases, leaving 5 bases between them.

The rearrangement links TRBV29-1 to TRBJ2-7; 15 bases match TRBD2. CDR3 size: 18 residues. The V gene's germline CDR1 is SQVTM and CDR2 ANQGSEA. Losses at the gene ends were 3 bases for V and 4 bases for J; bases not matched to a gene: 13. The CDR3 DNA is TGCAGCGTTGAGCTGGGACTAGCGGGAGGCCGAAGCTCTTACGAGCAGTACTTC. Translated, it gives CSVELGLAGGRSSYEQYF.

This clone was seen only once. The sample contains more than one DNA sequence encoding this CDR3. The chain has TRBV11-2 and TRBJ1-1; maybe TRBD1 (5 bases). Germline V lookup: CDR1 SGHAT, CDR2 FQNNGV. Deletions cut 5 bases from V and 0 bases from J, with 7 bases between. CDR3 size: 13 residues. The CDR3: CASSRGVNTEAFF. DNA for the CDR3: TGTGCCAGCAGCAGGGGTGTGAACACTGAAGCTTTCTTT.

This sequence joins TRBV19 and TRBJ2-1, with 8 bases lining up with TRBD2. Germline V gene data show CDR1 as LNHDA and CDR2 as SQIVND (reference sequence). Losses at the gene ends were 4 bases for V and 8 bases for J; bases not matched to a gene: 7. The CDR3 spans 14 residues. In DNA form, the CDR3 reads TGTGCCAGTAGTAGGGTAGCGGGAAGTTATGAGCAGTTCTTC. Translating gives CASSRVAGSYEQFF.

This clone has only a few counts. The chain links TRBV28 to TRBJ2-7; 8 bases match TRBD2. Trimming cost V 3 bases and J 5 bases; bases outside gene matches: 12. Germline lookup yields CDR1 MDHEN and CDR2 SYDVKM. The CDR3 spans 16 residues. This CDR3 is CASSFRGSGGDNEQYF. CDR3 DNA: TGTGCCAGCAGTTTCAGGGGTTCGGGAGGGGATAACGAGCAGTACTTC.

This sequence joins TRBV6-1 and TRBJ2-1; 8 bases are shared with TRBD1. This CDR3 is 12 amino acids long. J gave up 4 bases and V 8 bases, and 1 base lay outside the gene matches. Germline V lookup: CDR1 MNHNS, CDR2 SASEGT. The CDR3 is CASWTGYNEQFF. DNA for the CDR3: TGTGCCAGCTGGACAGGGTACAATGAGCAGTTCTTC.

The table lists this clone with a few counts. The sample carries other DNA sequences with the same CDR3. The gene calls are TRBV4-2 and TRBJ2-1; D is unresolved. The CDR3 loop spans 14 amino acids. CDR1 and CDR2 (germline): LGHNA, YNFKEQ. Trimming left V 1 base short and J 3 bases short, with 7 bases between. The CDR3 sequence: CASSQAVNYNEQFF. CDR3 DNA: TGTGCCAGCAGCCAAGCGGTCAACTACAATGAGCAGTTCTTC.

This clone was found a few times. The gene calls are TRBV15 and TRBJ2-1; D perhaps matches TRBD1 (5 bases). Trimming cost V 7 bases and J 2 bases, with 12 bases left between them. The germline V gene encodes CDR1 LNHNV and CDR2 YYDKDF (reference sequence). This CDR3 is 14 amino acids long. The CDR3 sequence is CATNRKTAYNEQFF. The CDR3 DNA reads TGTGCCACCAACAGGAAGACAGCCTACAATGAGCAGTTCTTC.

The chain uses TRBV6-4 and TRBJ2-5; D might be TRBD2 (5 bases). CDR1 and CDR2 (germline): MRHNA, SNTAGT. V was trimmed by 5 bases and J by 1 base, leaving 8 bases between them. This CDR3 comprises 13 residues. The CDR3 loop is CASSPSSQETQYF. The CDR3 nucleotides read TGTGCCAGCAGTCCTAGCTCCCAAGAGACCCAGTACTTC.

The chain combines TRBV5-4 with TRBJ2-5; 8 bases match TRBD2. Germline V gene lookup returns CDR1 SGHNT and CDR2 YYREEE (reference sequence). Germline trimming cut 0 bases from V and 7 bases from J; bases unmatched to any gene: 8. This CDR3 is built from 15 residues. CDR3 amino acids: CASSLETSADRTQYF. For the CDR3, the DNA is TGTGCCAGCAGCTTGGAGACTAGCGCCGATCGGACCCAGTACTTC.

The chain employs TRBV11-2 and TRBJ1-1; D might be TRBD1 (5 bases). Germline V gives CDR1 SGHAT, CDR2 FQNNGV. This CDR3 has 15 residues. Trimming stripped 7 bases from V and 4 bases from J, with 19 bases between. CDR3 bases: TGTGCCAGCACCCTAGGGAAGGGGTCTCTCACTGAAGCTTTCTTT. Its translation is CASTLGKGSLTEAFF.

The V gene is TRBV6-1, the J gene TRBJ1-5; D may be TRBD1 (5 bases). CDR3 length: 14 amino acids. Germline values: CDR1 MNHNS, CDR2 SASEGT. The V end was cut by 4 bases, the J end by 0 bases, with 7 bases between. CDR3 sequence (DNA): TGTGCCAGCAGTGGGGGGGGTAGCAATCAGCCCCAGCATTTT. It encodes CASSGGGSNQPQHF.

This clone was seen once. The V gene is TRBV5-1, the J gene TRBJ1-4, with 10 bases lining up with TRBD1. Germline V gives CDR1 SGHRS, CDR2 YFSETQ. Trimming took 4 bases from V and 8 from J; bases not matched to a gene: 8. The length of the CDR3 is 15 residues. The CDR3 DNA sequence: TGCGCCAGCAGCCGCGGGACAGGGGAGGACGAAAAACTGTTTTTT. It specifies CASSRGTGEDEKLFF.

The chain links TRBV18 to TRBJ1-1; tentatively, D is TRBD1 (5 bases). Trimming shortened V by 3 bases and J by 2 bases, and 10 bases separated the two germline ends. Germline V gene sequence: CDR1 KGHSH, CDR2 LQKENI. The CDR3 is 14 residues long. The CDR3 protein is CASSPQGPNTEAFF. DNA for the CDR3: TGTGCCAGCTCACCTCAGGGCCCTAACACTGAAGCTTTCTTT.

The genes are TRBV28 and TRBJ2-1; the match to TRBD2 covers 8 bases. Trimming took 9 bases from V and 0 from J; bases not matched to a gene: 13. Per germline, CDR1 MDHEN and CDR2 SYDVKM. The CDR3 sequence is 17 residues long. The CDR3 protein is CARLGAGGFRSYNEQFF. CDR3 sequence (DNA): TGTGCCAGGCTCGGGGCGGGAGGTTTCCGCTCCTACAATGAGCAGTTCTTC. The entire variable domain, with the rest obtained from reference TRBV28 and TRBJ2-1, is as follows: DVKVTQSSRYLVKRTGEKVFLECVQDMDHENMFWYRQDPGLGLRLIYFSYDVKMKEKGDIPEGYSVSREKKERFSLILESASTNQTSMYLCARLGAGGFRSYNEQFFGPGTRLTVL.

The V gene is TRBV5-5, the J gene TRBJ2-7; 8 nucleotides line up with TRBD1. This CDR3 has 15 residues. The V and J ends lost 5 bases and 2 bases, in that order; junction bases with no gene match: 9. In germline, CDR1 is SGHKS, CDR2 YYEKEE (reference sequence). The CDR3 DNA follows: TGTGCCAGCAGTGGACAGGGTGATTTGGCCTACGAGCAGTACTTC. This gives the protein CASSGQGDLAYEQYF.